This TCR beta chain was observed in a study of CD8 T cells in Susac syndrome. Both CD4+ and CD8+ T cells were negatively isolated, and TEMRA cells underwent FACS enrichment. It was with random hexamers that roughly 0.5 to 1 ug RNA was reverse transcribed. TCRdb ran MiXCR on the immunoSEQ multiplex PCR reads and lists one entry per CDR3 protein. The table lists some 90,000 distinct CDR3 sequences, 90% to 95% of them singletons. Regarding this clonotype: The antigen remains undetermined.

CDR1 and CDR2 (germline): DFQATT, SNEGSKA (reference sequence). Unmatched junction bases numbered 10, after V lost 3 bases and J lost 5 bases. The CDR3 contains 15 residues. Study-wide results and limits: It was acknowledged in the study that the number of individuals who were included in its TCR sequencing and HLA analysis was relatively small.

Sequenced sample: CD8+ T cells from PBMCs. The chain has TRBV20-1 and TRBJ1-5; TRBD1 aligns across 7 bases. The clonotype was recovered from a human donor in good health. In DNA, the CDR3 is TGCAGTGCTAGCAAACCCCCAGGGGGGGATCAGCCCCAGCATTTT. It encodes CSASKPPGGDQPQHF.